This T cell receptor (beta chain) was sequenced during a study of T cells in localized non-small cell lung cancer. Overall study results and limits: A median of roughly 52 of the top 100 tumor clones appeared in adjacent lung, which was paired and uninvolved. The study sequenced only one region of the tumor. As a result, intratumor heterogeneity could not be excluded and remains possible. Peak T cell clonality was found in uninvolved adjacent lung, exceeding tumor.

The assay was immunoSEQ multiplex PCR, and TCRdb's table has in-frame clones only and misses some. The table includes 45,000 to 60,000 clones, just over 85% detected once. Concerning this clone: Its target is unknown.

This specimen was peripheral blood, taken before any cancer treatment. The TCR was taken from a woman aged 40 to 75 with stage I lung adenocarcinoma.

In DNA, the CDR3 is TGCGCCAGCAGCCAAAAGGGGAGCTACACCTTC. Protein: CASSQKGSYTF. The chain couples TRBV4-1 to TRBJ1-2; weak D call: TRBD1 (5 bases). The CDR3 is 11 amino acids. CDR1 and CDR2 from the germline V gene are MGHRA and YSYEKL. V lost 2 bases and J lost 9, with 7 bases in between.